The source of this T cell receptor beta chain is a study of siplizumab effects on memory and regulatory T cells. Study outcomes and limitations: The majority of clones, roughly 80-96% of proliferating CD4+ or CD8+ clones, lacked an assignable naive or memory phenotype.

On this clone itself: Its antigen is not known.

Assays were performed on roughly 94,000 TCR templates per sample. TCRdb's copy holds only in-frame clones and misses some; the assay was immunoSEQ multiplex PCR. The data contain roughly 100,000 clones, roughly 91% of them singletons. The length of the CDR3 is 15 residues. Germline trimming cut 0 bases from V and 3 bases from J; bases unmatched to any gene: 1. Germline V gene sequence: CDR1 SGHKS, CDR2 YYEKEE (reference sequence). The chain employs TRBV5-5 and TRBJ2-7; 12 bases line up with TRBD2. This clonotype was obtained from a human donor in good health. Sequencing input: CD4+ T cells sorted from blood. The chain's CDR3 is CASSLGTSGIYEQYF. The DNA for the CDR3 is TGTGCCAGCAGCTTGGGGACTAGCGGGATCTACGAGCAGTACTTC.